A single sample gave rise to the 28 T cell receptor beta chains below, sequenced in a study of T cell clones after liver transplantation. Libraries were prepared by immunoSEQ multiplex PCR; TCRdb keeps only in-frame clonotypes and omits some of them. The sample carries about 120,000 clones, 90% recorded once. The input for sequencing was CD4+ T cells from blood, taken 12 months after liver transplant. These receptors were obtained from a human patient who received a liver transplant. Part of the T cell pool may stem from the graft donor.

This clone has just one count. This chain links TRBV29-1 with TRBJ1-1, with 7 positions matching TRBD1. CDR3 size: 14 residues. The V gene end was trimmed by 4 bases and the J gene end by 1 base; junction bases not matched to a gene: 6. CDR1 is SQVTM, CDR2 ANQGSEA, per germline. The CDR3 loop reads CSVVQGLGNTEAFF. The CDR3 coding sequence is TGCAGCGTTGTACAGGGGTTAGGGAACACTGAAGCTTTCTTT.

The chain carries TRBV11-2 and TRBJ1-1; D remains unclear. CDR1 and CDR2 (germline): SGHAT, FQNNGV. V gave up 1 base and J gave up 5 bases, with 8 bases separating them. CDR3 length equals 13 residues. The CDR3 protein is CASSLVGDTEAFF. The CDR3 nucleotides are TGTGCCAGCAGCTTAGTCGGAGATACTGAAGCTTTCTTT. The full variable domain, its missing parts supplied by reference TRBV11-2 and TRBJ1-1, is EAGVAQSPRYKIIEKRQSVAFWCNPISGHATLYWYQQILGQGPKLLIQFQNNGVVDDSQLPKDRFSAERLKGVDSTLKIQPAKLEDSAVYLCASSLVGDTEAFFGQGTRLTVV.

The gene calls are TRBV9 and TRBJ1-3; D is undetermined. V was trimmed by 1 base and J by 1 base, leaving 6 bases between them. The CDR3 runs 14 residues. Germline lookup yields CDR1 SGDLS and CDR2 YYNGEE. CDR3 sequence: CASSVSGSGNTIYF. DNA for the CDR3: TGTGCCAGCAGCGTATCGGGGTCTGGAAACACCATATATTTT.

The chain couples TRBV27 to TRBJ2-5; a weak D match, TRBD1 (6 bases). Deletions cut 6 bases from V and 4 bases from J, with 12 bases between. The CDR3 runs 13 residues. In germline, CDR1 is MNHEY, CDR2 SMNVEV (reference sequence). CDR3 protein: CASRTMGAETQYF. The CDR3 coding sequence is TGTGCCAGCAGGACAATGGGGGCAGAGACCCAGTACTTC.

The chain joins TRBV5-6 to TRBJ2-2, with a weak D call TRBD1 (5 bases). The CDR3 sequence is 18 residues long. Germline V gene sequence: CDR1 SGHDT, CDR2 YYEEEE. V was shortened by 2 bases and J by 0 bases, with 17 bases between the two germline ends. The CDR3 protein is CASSFSSTDRANTGELFF. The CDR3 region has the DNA TGTGCCAGCAGCTTTTCTTCGACAGACCGTGCGAACACCGGGGAGCTGTTTTTT.

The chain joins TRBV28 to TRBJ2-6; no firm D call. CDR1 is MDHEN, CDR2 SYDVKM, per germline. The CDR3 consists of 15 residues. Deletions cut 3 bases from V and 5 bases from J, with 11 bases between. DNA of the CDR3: TGTGCCAGCAGTTTGCGAGCTCCCCGGGCCAACGTCCTGACTTTC. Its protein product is CASSLRAPRANVLTF.

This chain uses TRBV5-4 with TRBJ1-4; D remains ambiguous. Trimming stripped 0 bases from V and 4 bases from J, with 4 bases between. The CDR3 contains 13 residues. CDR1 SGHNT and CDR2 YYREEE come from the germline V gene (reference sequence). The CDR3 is CASSLGSNEKLFF. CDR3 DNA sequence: TGTGCCAGCAGCTTGGGCAGTAATGAAAAACTGTTTTTT.

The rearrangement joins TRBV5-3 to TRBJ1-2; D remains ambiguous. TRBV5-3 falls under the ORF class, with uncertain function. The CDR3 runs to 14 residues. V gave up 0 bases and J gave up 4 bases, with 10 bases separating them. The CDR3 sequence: CARSLGTAFYGYTF. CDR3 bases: TGTGCCAGAAGCTTGGGGACGGCCTTCTATGGCTACACCTTC.

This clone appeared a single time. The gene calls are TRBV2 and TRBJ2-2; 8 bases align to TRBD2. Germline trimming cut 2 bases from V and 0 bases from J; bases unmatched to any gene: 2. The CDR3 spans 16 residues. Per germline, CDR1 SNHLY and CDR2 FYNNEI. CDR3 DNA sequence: TGTGCCAGCAGTGAATTTAGCGGGGCGAACACCGGGGAGCTGTTTTTT. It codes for CASSEFSGANTGELFF.

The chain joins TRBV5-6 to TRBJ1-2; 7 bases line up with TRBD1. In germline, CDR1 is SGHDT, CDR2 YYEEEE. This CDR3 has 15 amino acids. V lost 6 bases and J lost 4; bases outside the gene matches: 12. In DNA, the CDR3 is TGTGCCAGCAATTTAGAGGGGGCGCGCGGCTATGGCTACACCTTC. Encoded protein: CASNLEGARGYGYTF.

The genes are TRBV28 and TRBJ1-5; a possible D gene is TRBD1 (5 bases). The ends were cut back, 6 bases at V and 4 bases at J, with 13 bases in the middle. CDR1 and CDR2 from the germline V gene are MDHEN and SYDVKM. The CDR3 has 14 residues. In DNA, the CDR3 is TGTGCCAGCAGGCCACAGGTAGTTAATCAGCCCCAGCATTTT. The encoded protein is CASRPQVVNQPQHF.

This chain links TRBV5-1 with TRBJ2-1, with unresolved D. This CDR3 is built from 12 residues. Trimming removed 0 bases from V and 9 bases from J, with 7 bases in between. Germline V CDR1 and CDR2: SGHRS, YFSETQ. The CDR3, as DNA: TGCGCCAGCAGCTTGGATTCGGGTGAGCAGTTCTTC. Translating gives CASSLDSGEQFF.

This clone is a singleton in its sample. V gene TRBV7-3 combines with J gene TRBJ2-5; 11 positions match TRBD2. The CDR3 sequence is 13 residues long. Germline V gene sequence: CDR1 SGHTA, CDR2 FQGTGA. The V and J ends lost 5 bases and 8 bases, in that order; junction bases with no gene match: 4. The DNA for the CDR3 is TGTGCCAGCAGCGAGGGACTAGCGGCCACCCAGTACTTC. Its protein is CASSEGLAATQYF. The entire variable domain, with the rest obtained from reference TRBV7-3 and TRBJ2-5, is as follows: GAGVSQTPSNKVTEKGKYVELRCDPISGHTALYWYRQSLGQGPEFLIYFQGTGAADDSGLPNDRFFAVRPEGSVSTLKIQRTERGDSAVYLCASSEGLAATQYFGPGTRLLVL.

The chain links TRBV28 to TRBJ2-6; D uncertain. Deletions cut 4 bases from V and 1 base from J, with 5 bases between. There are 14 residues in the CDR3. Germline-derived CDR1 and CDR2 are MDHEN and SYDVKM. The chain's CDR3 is CASSSVSGANVLTF. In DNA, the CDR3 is TGTGCCAGCAGTTCGGTGTCTGGGGCCAACGTCCTGACTTTC.

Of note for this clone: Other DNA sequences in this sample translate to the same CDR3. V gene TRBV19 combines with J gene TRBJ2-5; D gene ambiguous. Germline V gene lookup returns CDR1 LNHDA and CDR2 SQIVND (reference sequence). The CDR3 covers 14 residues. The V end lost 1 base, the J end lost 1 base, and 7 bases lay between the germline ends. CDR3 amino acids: CASSIGPTQETQYF. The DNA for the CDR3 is TGTGCCAGTAGTATAGGACCGACCCAAGAGACCCAGTACTTC.

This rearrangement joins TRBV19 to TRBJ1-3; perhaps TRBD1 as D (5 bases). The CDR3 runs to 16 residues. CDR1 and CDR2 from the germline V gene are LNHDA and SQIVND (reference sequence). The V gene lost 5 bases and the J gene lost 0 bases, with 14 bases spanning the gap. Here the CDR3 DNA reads TGTGCCAGTAGTGACAGAGCGTCCTTCTCTGGAAACACCATATATTTT. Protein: CASSDRASFSGNTIYF.

The CDR3 is CASSQVRTGGVPGEQYF. DNA for the CDR3: TGTGCCAGCAGCCAAGTTAGAACCGGAGGAGTTCCAGGCGAGCAGTACTTC. This chain links TRBV4-2 with TRBJ2-7, with D maybe TRBD2 (5 bases). The CDR3 covers 17 residues. CDR1 and CDR2 from the germline V gene are LGHNA and YNFKEQ. Trimming took 1 base from V and 6 from J, leaving 22 bases between them.

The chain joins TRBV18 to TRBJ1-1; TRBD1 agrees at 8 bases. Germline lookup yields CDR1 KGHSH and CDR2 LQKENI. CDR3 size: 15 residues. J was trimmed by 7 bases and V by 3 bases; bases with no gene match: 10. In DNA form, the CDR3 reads TGTGCCAGCTCACCCTGGACAGGGAATAATGGTGAAGCTTTCTTT. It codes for CASSPWTGNNGEAFF.

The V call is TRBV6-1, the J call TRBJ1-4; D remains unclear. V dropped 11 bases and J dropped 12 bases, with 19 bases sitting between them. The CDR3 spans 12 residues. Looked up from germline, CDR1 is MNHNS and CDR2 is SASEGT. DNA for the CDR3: TGTGCCGTACATTCGCACGTTAGGGAACTGTTTTTT. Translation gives CAVHSHVRELFF.

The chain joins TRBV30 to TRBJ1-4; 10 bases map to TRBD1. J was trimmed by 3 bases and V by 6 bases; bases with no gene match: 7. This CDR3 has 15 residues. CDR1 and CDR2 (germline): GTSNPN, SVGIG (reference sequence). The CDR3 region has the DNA TGTGCCTGTGACAGGGGGCTCTTTTCTAATGAAAAACTGTTTTTT. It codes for CACDRGLFSNEKLFF.

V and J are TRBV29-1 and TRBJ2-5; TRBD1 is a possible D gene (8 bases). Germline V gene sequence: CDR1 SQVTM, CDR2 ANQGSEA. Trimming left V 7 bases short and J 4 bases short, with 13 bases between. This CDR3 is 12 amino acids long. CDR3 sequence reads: CSAYRGGETQYF. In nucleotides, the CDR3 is TGCAGCGCGTACAGGGGGGGAGAGACCCAGTACTTC.

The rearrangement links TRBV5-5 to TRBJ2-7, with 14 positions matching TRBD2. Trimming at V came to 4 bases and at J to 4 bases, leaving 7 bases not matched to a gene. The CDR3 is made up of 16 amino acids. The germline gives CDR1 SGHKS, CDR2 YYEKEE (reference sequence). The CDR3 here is CASSKGTSGSRYEQYF. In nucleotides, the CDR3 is TGTGCCAGCAGCAAAGGGACTAGCGGGAGTAGGTACGAGCAGTACTTC.

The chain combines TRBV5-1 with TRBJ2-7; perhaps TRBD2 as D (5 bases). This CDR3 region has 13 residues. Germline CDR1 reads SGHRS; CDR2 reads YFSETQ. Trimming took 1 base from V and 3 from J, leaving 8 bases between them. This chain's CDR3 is CASSLTSFYEQYF. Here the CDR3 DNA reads TGCGCCAGCAGCTTGACTAGTTTCTACGAGCAGTACTTC.

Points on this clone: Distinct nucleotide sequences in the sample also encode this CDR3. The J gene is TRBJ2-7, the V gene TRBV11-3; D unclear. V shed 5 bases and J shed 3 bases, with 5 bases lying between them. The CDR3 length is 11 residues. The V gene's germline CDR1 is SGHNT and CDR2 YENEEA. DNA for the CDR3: TGTGCCAGCAGCGTAGGCTACGAGCAGTACTTC. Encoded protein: CASSVGYEQYF.

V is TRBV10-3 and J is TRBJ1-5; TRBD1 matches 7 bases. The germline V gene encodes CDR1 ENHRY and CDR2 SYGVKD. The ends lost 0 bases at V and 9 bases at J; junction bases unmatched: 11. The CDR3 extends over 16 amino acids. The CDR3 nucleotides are TGTGCCATCAGTGAGTCGAGAGGCGGAGCAGGGGGGCCCCAGCATTTT. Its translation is CAISESRGGAGGPQHF.

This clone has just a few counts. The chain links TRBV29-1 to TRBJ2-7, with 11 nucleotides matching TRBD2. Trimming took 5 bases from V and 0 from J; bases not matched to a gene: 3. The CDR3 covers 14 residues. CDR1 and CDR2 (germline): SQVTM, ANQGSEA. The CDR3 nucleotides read TGCAGCGTTCGGACTAGCGGGCTCTCCTACGAGCAGTACTTC. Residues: CSVRTSGLSYEQYF.

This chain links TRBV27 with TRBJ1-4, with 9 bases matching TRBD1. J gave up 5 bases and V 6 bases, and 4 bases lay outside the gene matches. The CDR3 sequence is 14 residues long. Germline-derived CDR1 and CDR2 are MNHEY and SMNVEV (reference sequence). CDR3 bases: TGTGCCAGCAGCTCCGGGACAGGGAATGAAAAACTGTTTTTT. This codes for CASSSGTGNEKLFF.

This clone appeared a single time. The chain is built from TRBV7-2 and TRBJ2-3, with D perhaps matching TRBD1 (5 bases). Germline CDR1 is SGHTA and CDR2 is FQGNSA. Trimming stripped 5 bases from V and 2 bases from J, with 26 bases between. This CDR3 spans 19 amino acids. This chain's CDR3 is CASSPPRQFLRLNTDTQYF. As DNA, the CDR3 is TGTGCCAGCAGCCCCCCACGACAGTTCCTCCGCCTTAACACAGATACGCAGTATTTT.